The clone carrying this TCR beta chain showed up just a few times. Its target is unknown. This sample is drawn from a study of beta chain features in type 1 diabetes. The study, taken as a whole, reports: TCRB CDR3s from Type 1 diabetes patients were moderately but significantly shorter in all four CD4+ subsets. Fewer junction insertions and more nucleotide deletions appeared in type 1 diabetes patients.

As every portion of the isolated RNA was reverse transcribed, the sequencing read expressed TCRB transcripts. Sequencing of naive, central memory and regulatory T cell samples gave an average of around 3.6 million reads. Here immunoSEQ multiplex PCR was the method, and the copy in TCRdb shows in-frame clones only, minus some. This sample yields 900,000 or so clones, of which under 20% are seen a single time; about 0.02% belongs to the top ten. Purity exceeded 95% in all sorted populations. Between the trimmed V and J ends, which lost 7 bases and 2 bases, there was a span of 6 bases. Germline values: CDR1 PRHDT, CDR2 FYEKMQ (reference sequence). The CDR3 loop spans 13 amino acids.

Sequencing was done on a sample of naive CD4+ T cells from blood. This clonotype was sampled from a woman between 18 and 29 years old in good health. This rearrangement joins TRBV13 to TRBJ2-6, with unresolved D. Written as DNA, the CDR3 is TGTGCCAGCATCCGCACTGGGGCCAACGTCCTGACTTTC. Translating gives CASIRTGANVLTF.